This TCR beta chain came from a study of early T cells in non-severe SARS-CoV-2 infection. In the library, individual cDNA molecules carried attached unique molecular identifiers. MiXCR was run by TCRdb on the 5' RACE reads, yielding one entry per CDR3 protein. This table holds around 60,000 distinct CDR3 sequences, more than 9.5% found once. This clonotype was observed a handful of times. What it binds is not known. V was clipped by 1 base and J by 5 bases, with 8 bases between them. This CDR3 comprises 13 residues. Germline V gene data show CDR1 as SGHAT and CDR2 as FQDESV (reference sequence). Study-level results: The VDJdb matching leaned toward anti-spike CD8 responses and overlooked private and CD4 specificities.

This receptor was taken from an adult who was a healthcare worker with PCR-confirmed SARS-CoV-2 infection or an uninfected control (not recorded which). The sequencing sample was made of whole blood. J is TRBJ2-5 and V is TRBV11-1; no clear D gene. The CDR3 reads CASSLDPRETQYF. CDR3 bases: TGTGCCAGCAGCTTAGACCCTCGGGAGACCCAGTACTTC.